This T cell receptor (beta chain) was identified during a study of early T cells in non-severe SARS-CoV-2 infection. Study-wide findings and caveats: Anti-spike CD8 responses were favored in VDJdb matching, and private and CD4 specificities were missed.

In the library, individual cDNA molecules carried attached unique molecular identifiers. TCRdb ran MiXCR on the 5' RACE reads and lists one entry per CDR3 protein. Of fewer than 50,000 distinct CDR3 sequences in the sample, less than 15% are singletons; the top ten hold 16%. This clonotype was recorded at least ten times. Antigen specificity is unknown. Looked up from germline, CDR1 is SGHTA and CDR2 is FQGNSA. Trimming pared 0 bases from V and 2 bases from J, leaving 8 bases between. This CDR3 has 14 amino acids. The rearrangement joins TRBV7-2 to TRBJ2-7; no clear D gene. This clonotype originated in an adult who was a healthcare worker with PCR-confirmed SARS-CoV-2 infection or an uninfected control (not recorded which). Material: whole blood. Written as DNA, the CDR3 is TGTGCCAGCAGCTTAGCGGGAAGGGCCTACGAGCAGTACTTC. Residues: CASSLAGRAYEQYF.